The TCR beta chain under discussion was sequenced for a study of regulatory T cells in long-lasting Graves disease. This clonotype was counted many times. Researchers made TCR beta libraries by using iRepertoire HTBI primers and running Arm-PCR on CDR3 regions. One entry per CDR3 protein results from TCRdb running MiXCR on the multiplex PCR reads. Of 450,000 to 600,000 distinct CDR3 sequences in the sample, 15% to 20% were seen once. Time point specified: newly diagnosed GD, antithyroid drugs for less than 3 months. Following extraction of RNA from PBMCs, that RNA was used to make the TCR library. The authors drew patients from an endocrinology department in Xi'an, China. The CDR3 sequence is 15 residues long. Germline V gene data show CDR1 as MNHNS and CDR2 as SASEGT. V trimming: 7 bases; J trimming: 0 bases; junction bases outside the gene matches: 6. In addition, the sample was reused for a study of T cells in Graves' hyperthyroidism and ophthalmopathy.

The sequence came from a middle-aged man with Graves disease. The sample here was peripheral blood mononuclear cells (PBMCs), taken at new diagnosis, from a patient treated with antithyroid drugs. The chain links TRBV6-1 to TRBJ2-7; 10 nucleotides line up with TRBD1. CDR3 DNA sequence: TGTGCCAGCAACCCTCGACAGGGGGCCTCCTACGAGCAGTACTTC. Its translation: CASNPRQGASYEQYF.